This T cell receptor beta chain emerged from a study of beta chain features in type 1 diabetes (dated by TCRdb to the late 2010s). Regarding the complete study: Patients and healthy donors did not differ in mean age, gender distribution, total cell number or subset yield. Regulatory and stem cell-like memory subsets were isolated from only 8 patients and roughly 8 healthy donors, whereas naive and central memory subsets came from all 30 or so donors. The study compared TCRB repertoires of sorted circulating CD4+ T cell subsets between recently diagnosed type 1 diabetes patients and matched healthy donors. Across all samples, about 110 million sorted cells were examined, and cell number per subset correlated strongly with RNA yield.

Overall study outcomes, separate from this receptor: Naive, central memory and regulatory TCRB repertoires appeared more similar among patients than among healthy donors. Shorter templates might be favored by PCR, yet because patient and control samples were amplified and corrected together, any such skew would affect both groups equally. In all four CD4+ subsets, TCRB CDR3 length was moderately but significantly shorter in type 1 diabetes patients. Fewer insertions and more nucleotide deletions at VDJ recombination sites were observed in patients with type 1 diabetes, implying thymic rearrangement abnormalities. Because cDNA rather than genomic DNA was sequenced, highly expressing activated cells could have been over-represented, although no difference in activation and CD3 levels was found between groups. HLA sub-analyses involved small numbers of individuals, so any influence of HLA type on TCRB rearrangement remained unresolved.

From each donor, a single peripheral blood sample of 90 to 150 mL on average was drawn into heparinised tubes. A BD FACSAria II and a panel including CD45RO, CCR7, CD25, CD127, CD95 and CD27 were used to sort naive, central memory, regulatory and stem cell-like memory CD4+ T cells. All sorted populations exceeded 95% purity. PBMCs were isolated immediately by Lymphoprep density gradient centrifugation and stained directly without culture. So that batch effects would be minimized, each experiment stained and sorted samples in pairs, pairing one healthy donor with one patient. The CDR3 measures 16 amino acids from cysteine to phenylalanine. Here the CDR3 DNA is all that survives: 48 bases in frame from base 1. V is trimmed back by 2 bases and J by 2 bases, and the junction contains 5 bases that no gene match accounts for. CDR1 and CDR2 were assigned from the germline V gene as LGHNA and YNFKEQ. The entire isolated RNA was reverse transcribed using the High Capacity cDNA Reverse Transcription Kit, and thus expressed TCRB transcripts were sequenced. Deep immunoSEQ sequencing was performed on naive, central memory and regulatory T cell samples, with an average of approximately 4 million total reads per sample. Sorted cells were lysed in RLT buffer, and RNA was extracted using DNase-treated RNeasy Micro or Mini kits according to cell number. To prevent cross-contamination, each cell subset was processed individually, whereas patient and healthy donor samples were processed jointly. TCRB sequences were amplified from cDNA with the immunoSEQ multiplex PCR, producing 87-bp fragments spanning the CDR3 region. Amplicons were sequenced on the Illumina HiSeq platform. The original methods were these. Synthetic template baselines were used to correct PCR bias computationally, reads within Hamming distance 2 were collapsed together, and singletons that could not be merged were discarded. Reads were aligned against IMGT so that V, D and J genes, CDR3 length and insertions or deletions at six rearrangement sites could be assigned. Clonotype counts were normalized to sorted cell number within each subset before computing true diversity and Gini coefficients with the tcR R package. The overlap coefficient, calculated on TCRB nucleotide sequences, was used to measure repertoire sharing. In TCRdb, the immuneACCESS table is reduced to in-frame sequences with V and J assigned. These tables do not hold every clone; where another copy was compared, an unresolved V gene accounts for under half, and the others remain unexplained. V, J and clone size are taken as reported in that table, and D and trimming were inferred from the DNA itself. The sample profile shows about 140,000 clones; less than 10% of them were found once. 0.65% of the sample is held by the ten biggest clonotypes.

As concerns this clone: Which antigen it targets is not known. No base quality information exists; no much larger clone differs at one position.

This sequence was found in a woman aged 40 to 55 in good health. The sequenced sample was central memory CD4+ T cells from blood. Recombination linked TRBV4-2 to TRBJ2-1; 8 bases in between match TRBD2. The DNA sequence is given as TGTGCCAGCAGCCAAAACAGCGGGGGACCCTACAATGAGCAGTTCTTC. It codes for CASSQNSGGPYNEQFF.